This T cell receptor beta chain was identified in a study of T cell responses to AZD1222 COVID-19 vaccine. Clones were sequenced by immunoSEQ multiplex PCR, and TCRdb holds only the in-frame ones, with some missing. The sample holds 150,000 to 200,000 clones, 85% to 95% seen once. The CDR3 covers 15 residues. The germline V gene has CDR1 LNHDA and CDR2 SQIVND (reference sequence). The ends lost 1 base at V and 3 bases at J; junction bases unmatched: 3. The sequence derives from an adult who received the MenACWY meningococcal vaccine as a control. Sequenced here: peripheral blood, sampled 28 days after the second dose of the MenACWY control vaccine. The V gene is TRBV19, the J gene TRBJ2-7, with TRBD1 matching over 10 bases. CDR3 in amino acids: CASSIGGTGVYEQYF. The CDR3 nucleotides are TGTGCCAGTAGTATAGGAGGGACAGGGGTCTACGAGCAGTACTTC.